The 28 T cell receptor beta chains given below trace back to one sample, sequenced in a study of cytomegalovirus exposure and HLA in healthy donors. The PCR had 60 Vbeta and 13 Jbeta primers. Here immunoSEQ multiplex PCR was the method, and the copy in TCRdb shows in-frame clones only, minus some. This sample yields about 120,000 clones, of which 75% to 90% are seen a single time; 7.5% to 9.5% belongs to the top ten. Sequencing input: PBMCs. These TCRs come from a female donor in good health and CMV-seropositive.

The J gene is TRBJ1-2, the V gene TRBV18, with 8 bases lining up with TRBD1. This CDR3 region has 16 residues. Germline trimming cut 2 bases from V and 8 bases from J; bases unmatched to any gene: 13. The germline gives CDR1 KGHSH, CDR2 LQKENI. This CDR3 is CASSPGTRVQGGGYTF. The CDR3 DNA follows: TGTGCCAGCTCACCAGGGACTCGTGTACAGGGGGGCGGCTACACCTTC.

This chain uses TRBV4-2 with TRBJ2-7, with 12 bases aligning to TRBD2. Germline CDR1 is LGHNA and CDR2 is YNFKEQ. The CDR3 length is 18 residues. Trimming removed 0 bases from V and 4 bases from J; junction bases left unmatched: 10. CDR3 residues: CASSQDLASGGVGYEQYF. For the CDR3, the DNA is TGTGCCAGCAGCCAAGATCTGGCTAGCGGGGGGGTAGGGTACGAGCAGTACTTC.

On this clone: One end of the junction varies from germline; a read error may be responsible. This chain uses TRBV5-1 with TRBJ2-2; D perhaps matches TRBD2 (6 bases). This CDR3 is 16 amino acids long. The V gene's germline CDR1 is SGHRS and CDR2 YFSETQ. The CDR3, as DNA: TGCGCCAGCAGCTTGGAGGGCTTCCTACTTGGCGGGGAGCTGCTTTTT. It yields the protein CASSLEGFLLGGELLF.

The V gene is TRBV4-3, the J gene TRBJ2-3; TRBD1 is a possible D gene (5 bases). This CDR3 is 13 amino acids long. Trimming took off 1 base at V and 9 bases at J, with 11 bases between the two ends. Germline CDR1 and CDR2: LGHNA and YSLEER. CDR3 loop: CASSQGRVNTQYF. The CDR3 bases are TGCGCCAGCAGCCAAGGCAGGGTGAACACGCAGTATTTT.

This clone was recorded once. This chain uses TRBV29-1 with TRBJ1-1, with D perhaps matching TRBD1 (6 bases). CDR3 length: 13 amino acids. Germline V gene data show CDR1 as SQVTM and CDR2 as ANQGSEA. The V gene lost 7 bases and the J gene lost 7 bases, with 19 bases spanning the gap. CDR3 coding DNA: TGCAGCGCCCAAACTACAAGGACAGATGAAGCTTTCTTT. Translated, it gives CSAQTTRTDEAFF.

The chain employs TRBV29-1 and TRBJ1-1, with TRBD1 identical over 9 bases. With 5 bases clipped from V and 0 bases from J, the junction kept 7 bases outside the gene matches. CDR3 length equals 15 residues. Germline V gives CDR1 SQVTM, CDR2 ANQGSEA. The CDR3 loop reads CSVFRDRALNTEAFF. CDR3 DNA sequence: TGCAGCGTTTTCCGGGACAGGGCTTTGAACACTGAAGCTTTCTTT.

The CDR3 region has the DNA TGTGCCAGCAGCCGCTCGCTCCGTCAGCGGGGCTACGAGCAGTACTTC. Residues: CASSRSLRQRGYEQYF. The chain combines TRBV2 with TRBJ2-7; 7 bases agree with TRBD2. This CDR3 has 16 amino acids. The ends lost 6 bases at V and 3 bases at J; junction bases unmatched: 14. CDR1 and CDR2 from the germline V gene are SNHLY and FYNNEI.

The chain links TRBV30 to TRBJ2-3, with 8 bases aligning to TRBD2. Trimming took 0 bases from V and 9 from J; bases not matched to a gene: 11. This CDR3 region has 15 residues. Looked up from germline, CDR1 is GTSNPN and CDR2 is SVGIG (reference sequence). The CDR3 protein is CAWSVGGGSGRTQYF. The CDR3 nucleotides read TGTGCCTGGAGTGTGGGCGGGGGGTCGGGAAGGACGCAGTATTTT.

In this sample, this clone turned up once. J is TRBJ1-2 and V is TRBV10-3; D is undetermined. V lost 2 bases and J lost 4, with 8 bases in between. The CDR3 is 13 residues long. Germline V gene data show CDR1 as ENHRY and CDR2 as SYGVKD. The CDR3 region has the DNA TGTGCCATCAGTGAGACAGTGGGCTATGGCTACACCTTC. The encoded protein is CAISETVGYGYTF.

The genes are TRBV29-1 and TRBJ2-5; possibly TRBD1 for D (6 bases). Trimming took 1 base from V and 3 from J, leaving 12 bases between them. The CDR3 is made up of 14 amino acids. Germline V lookup: CDR1 SQVTM, CDR2 ANQGSEA. The CDR3 loop reads CSVEGGKGEETQYF. DNA of the CDR3: TGCAGCGTTGAAGGGGGAAAGGGGGAAGAGACCCAGTACTTC.

The chain uses TRBV28 and TRBJ2-2, with 9 bases aligning to TRBD2. The V gene end was trimmed by 3 bases and the J gene end by 3 bases; junction bases not matched to a gene: 5. Looked up from germline, CDR1 is MDHEN and CDR2 is SYDVKM. This CDR3 has 16 amino acids. CDR3 nucleotide sequence: TGTGCCAGCAGTTTCTGGGCGGGGGGGTACACCGGGGAGCTGTTTTTT. Protein product: CASSFWAGGYTGELFF.

V gene TRBV4-3 combines with J gene TRBJ2-7, with a possible D match to TRBD2 (6 bases). Trimming shortened V by 4 bases and J by 0 bases, and 16 bases separated the two germline ends. The CDR3 extends over 16 amino acids. Germline loops: CDR1 LGHNA, CDR2 YSLEER. CDR3 DNA: TGCGCCAGCAGCCTAGTATTAGCGGCGTTCTCCTACGAGCAGTACTTC. As protein: CASSLVLAAFSYEQYF.

The V gene is TRBV7-9, the J gene TRBJ1-4, with a tentative D call TRBD1 (5 bases). This CDR3 comprises 14 residues. V was clipped by 1 base and J by 8 bases, with 11 bases between them. CDR1 is SEHNR, CDR2 FQNEAQ, per germline (reference sequence). The CDR3 protein is CASSLGVRAEKLFF. The CDR3 DNA sequence: TGTGCCAGCAGCTTAGGGGTCAGGGCGGAAAAACTGTTTTTT. Looking up the rest from reference TRBV7-9 and TRBJ1-4 gives the full variable domain: DTGVSQNPRHKITKRGQNVTFRCDPISEHNRLYWYRQTLGQGPEFLTYFQNEAQLEKSRLLSDRFSAERPKGSFSTLEIQRTEQGDSAMYLCASSLGVRAEKLFFGSGTQLSVL.

CDR3 in amino acids: CASSPTGGALTYEQYF. The DNA for the CDR3 is TGTGCCAGCAGCCCAACGGGAGGGGCGCTTACCTACGAGCAGTACTTC. This sequence joins TRBV7-2 and TRBJ2-7, with 8 bases aligning to TRBD2. The CDR3 spans 16 residues. The germline V gene has CDR1 SGHTA and CDR2 FQGNSA. The V gene end was trimmed by 5 bases and the J gene end by 2 bases; junction bases not matched to a gene: 11. Full variable domain (remainder filled in from reference TRBV7-2 and TRBJ2-7): GAGVSQSPSNKVTEKGKDVELRCDPISGHTALYWYRQSLGQGLEFLIYFQGNSAPDKSGLPSDRFSAERTGGSVSTLTIQRTQQEDSAVYLCASSPTGGALTYEQYFGPGTRLTVT.

This chain joins TRBV9 and TRBJ2-3; the D gene is possibly TRBD1 (6 bases). The CDR3 consists of 14 residues. The V gene lost 4 bases and the J gene lost 1 base, with 10 bases spanning the gap. CDR1 and CDR2 from the germline V gene are SGDLS and YYNGEE. In nucleotides, the CDR3 is TGTGCCAGCAGCACCCGGACAGGCACAGATACGCAGTATTTT. Its translation: CASSTRTGTDTQYF.

About this clone itself: The junction shows a germline mismatch at one end, possibly a read error. V is TRBV15 and J is TRBJ1-1; 7 bases match TRBD1. This CDR3 has 15 amino acids. Germline V lookup: CDR1 LNHNV, CDR2 YYDKDF (reference sequence). Here the CDR3 DNA reads TGTGCCACCAGCTTGAGACCGACAGGGAACGCTGAAGCTTTCTTT. Translated: CATSLRPTGNAEAFF.

A single count supports this clone. This sequence joins TRBV9 and TRBJ2-1, with 11 bases that match TRBD2. The trim removed 3 bases at V and 3 bases at J, leaving 2 bases unmatched. Per germline, CDR1 SGDLS and CDR2 YYNGEE. The length of the CDR3 is 15 residues. The CDR3 region is CASSETSGVYNEQFF. CDR3 DNA: TGTGCCAGCAGCGAGACTAGCGGGGTCTACAATGAGCAGTTCTTC.

The rearrangement uses TRBV5-5 and TRBJ2-5; TRBD1 might be the D (5 bases). Trimming shortened V by 0 bases and J by 3 bases, and 6 bases separated the two germline ends. CDR3 length: 13 residues. Germline-derived CDR1 and CDR2 are SGHKS and YYEKEE (reference sequence). Written as DNA, the CDR3 is TGTGCCAGCAGCTTGGAAGGGGAAGAGACCCAGTACTTC. It encodes CASSLEGEETQYF.

V usage is TRBV4-3 and J usage is TRBJ1-3, with D possibly being TRBD1 (6 bases). This CDR3 has 16 residues. CDR1 is LGHNA and CDR2 is YSLEER in the germline V gene. The germline V and J ends were trimmed by 0 bases and 6 bases, with 15 bases remaining between them. CDR3 nucleotide sequence: TGCGCCAGCAGCCAAGATCCCGGGGGGCGGGCAAACACCATATATTTT. Its translation: CASSQDPGGRANTIYF.

The chain combines TRBV7-6 with TRBJ2-7, with 7 positions matching TRBD1. Trimming at V came to 3 bases and at J to 3 bases, leaving 5 bases not matched to a gene. The length of the CDR3 is 14 residues. Germline V gives CDR1 SGHVS, CDR2 FNYEAQ. The CDR3 loop is CASSLGQSNYEQYF. The CDR3 DNA follows: TGTGCCAGCAGCTTGGGACAGTCAAACTACGAGCAGTACTTC.

The CDR3 region is CSVELPEDTNTDTQYF. The CDR3 DNA reads TGCAGCGTTGAACTTCCCGAAGATACAAACACAGATACGCAGTATTTT. The chain combines TRBV29-1 with TRBJ2-3; no clear D gene. The CDR3 loop spans 16 amino acids. Germline loops: CDR1 SQVTM, CDR2 ANQGSEA. V lost 2 bases and J lost 2, with 17 bases in between.

The CDR3 DNA follows: TGTGCCAGCAGCTTAGGGAGCCGGGGGGGGAGCTCCTACGAGCAGTACTTC. Residues: CASSLGSRGGSSYEQYF. The genes are TRBV11-3 and TRBJ2-7; TRBD2 aligns across 8 bases. In germline, CDR1 is SGHNT, CDR2 YENEEA. The ends lost 1 base at V and 0 bases at J; junction bases unmatched: 8. The CDR3 is 17 amino acids.

This CDR3 reads CASSLGPGTGAFF. As DNA, the CDR3 is TGTGCCAGCAGCTTGGGCCCAGGGACAGGTGCTTTCTTT. The J gene is TRBJ1-1, the V gene TRBV5-6, with 8 bases that match TRBD1. The length of the CDR3 is 13 residues. Germline V gene data show CDR1 as SGHDT and CDR2 as YYEEEE. Germline trimming cut 0 bases from V and 11 bases from J; bases unmatched to any gene: 6.

The chain uses TRBV4-1 and TRBJ2-3; 12 nucleotides agree with TRBD2. Germline values: CDR1 MGHRA, CDR2 YSYEKL. V dropped 5 bases and J dropped 8; count of bases not matched to a gene: 11. The length of the CDR3 is 16 residues. In nucleotides, the CDR3 is TGCGCCAGCAGCGTAGGACTAGCGGGGCGGTCGGGTACGCAGTATTTT. This gives the protein CASSVGLAGRSGTQYF.

This chain connects TRBV7-8 to TRBJ2-2; possible D gene TRBD2, 5 bases. CDR3 length equals 14 residues. V shed 0 bases and J shed 6 bases, with 8 bases lying between them. Germline CDR1 and CDR2: SGHVS and FQNEAQ. CDR3 nucleotides: TGTGCCAGCAGCTTAGCGGAGGCTGCCGGGGAGCTGTTTTTT. Amino acid sequence: CASSLAEAAGELFF.

The chain uses TRBV2 and TRBJ2-7, with D perhaps matching TRBD1 (6 bases). V lost 7 bases, J lost 0 bases, and 10 bases lay in between. Germline V gene sequence: CDR1 SNHLY, CDR2 FYNNEI. The CDR3 is made up of 13 amino acids. The CDR3 region has the DNA TGTGCCAGCACTCGGGACAACTCCTACGAGCAGTACTTC. Protein: CASTRDNSYEQYF.

The V gene is TRBV10-3, the J gene TRBJ1-1; weak D call: TRBD1 (6 bases). Trimming shortened V by 5 bases and J by 4 bases, and 17 bases separated the two germline ends. Germline assignment: CDR1 ENHRY and CDR2 SYGVKD. The CDR3 has 15 amino acids. This CDR3 reads CAISPEQGGSTEAFF. CDR3 bases: TGTGCCATCAGTCCGGAACAGGGAGGGAGCACTGAAGCTTTCTTT.

This clone was detected a few times. This chain uses TRBV7-2 with TRBJ2-1, with 9 bases lining up with TRBD2. Germline CDR1 is SGHTA and CDR2 is FQGNSA. The CDR3 extends over 16 amino acids. The V segment lost 5 bases and the J segment 1 base; nucleotides outside the gene matches: 6. In nucleotides, the CDR3 is TGTGCCAGCAGCCGAAGCGGGGGGTTTTCCTACAATGAGCAGTTCTTC. Translating it yields CASSRSGGFSYNEQFF.